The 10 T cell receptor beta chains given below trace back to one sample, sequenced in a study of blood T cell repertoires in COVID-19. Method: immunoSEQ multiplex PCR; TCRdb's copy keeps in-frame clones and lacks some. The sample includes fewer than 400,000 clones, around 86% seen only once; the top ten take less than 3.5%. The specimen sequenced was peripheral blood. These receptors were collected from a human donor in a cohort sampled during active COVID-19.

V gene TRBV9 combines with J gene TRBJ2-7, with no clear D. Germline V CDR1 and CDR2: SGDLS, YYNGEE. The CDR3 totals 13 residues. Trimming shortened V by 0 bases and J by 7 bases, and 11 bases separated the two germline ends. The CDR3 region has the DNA TGTGCCAGCAGCGTAGAGTGGGCTGGGGAGCAGTACTTC. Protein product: CASSVEWAGEQYF.

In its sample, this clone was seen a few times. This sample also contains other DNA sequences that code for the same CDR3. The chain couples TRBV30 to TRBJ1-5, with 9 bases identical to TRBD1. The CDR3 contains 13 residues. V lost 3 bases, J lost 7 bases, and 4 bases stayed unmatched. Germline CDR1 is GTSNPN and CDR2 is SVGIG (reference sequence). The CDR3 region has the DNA TGTGCCTGGAGCCGAACAGGGGGCCAGCCCCAGCATTTT. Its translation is CAWSRTGGQPQHF.

The CDR3 nucleotides read TGTGCCAGCAGCCAAGCAGGGGGTCAGCAGTTCTTC. The encoded protein is CASSQAGGQQFF. This chain uses TRBV3-1 (or the pseudogene TRBV3-2) with TRBJ2-1; the match to TRBD1 covers 7 bases. Germline V gene sequence: CDR1 LGHDT, CDR2 YNNKEL (reference sequence). The CDR3 extends over 12 amino acids. J gave up 11 bases and V 1 base, and 2 bases lay outside the gene matches.

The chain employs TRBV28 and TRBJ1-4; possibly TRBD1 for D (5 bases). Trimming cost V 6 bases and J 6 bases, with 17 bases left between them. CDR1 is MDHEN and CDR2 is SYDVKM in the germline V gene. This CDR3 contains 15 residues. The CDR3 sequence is CASRGGGDHHEKLFF. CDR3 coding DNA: TGTGCCAGCAGGGGAGGTGGGGACCACCATGAAAAACTGTTTTTT.

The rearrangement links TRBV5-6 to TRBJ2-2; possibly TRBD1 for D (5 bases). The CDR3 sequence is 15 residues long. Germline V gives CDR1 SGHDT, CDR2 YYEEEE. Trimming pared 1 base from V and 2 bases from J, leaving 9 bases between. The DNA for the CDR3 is TGTGCCAGCAGCTTGAGGGGTAGCAACACCGGGGAGCTGTTTTTT. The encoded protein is CASSLRGSNTGELFF.

The CDR3 reads CASRPDRLKSGYTF. CDR3 nucleotides: TGTGCCAGCAGGCCGGACAGGCTGAAATCTGGCTACACCTTC. This sequence joins TRBV28 and TRBJ1-2; 7 nucleotides align to TRBD1. Germline-derived CDR1 and CDR2 are MDHEN and SYDVKM. The CDR3 spans 14 residues. V was pared by 6 bases and J by 7 bases, with 11 bases of the junction left unmatched.

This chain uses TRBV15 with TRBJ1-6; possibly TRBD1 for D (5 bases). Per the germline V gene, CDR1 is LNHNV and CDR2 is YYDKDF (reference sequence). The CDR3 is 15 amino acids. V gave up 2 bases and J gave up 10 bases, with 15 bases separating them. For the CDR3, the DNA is TGTGCCACCAGCAGACCCTTTGGGGGGGACTCACCCCTCCACTTT. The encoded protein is CATSRPFGGDSPLHF.

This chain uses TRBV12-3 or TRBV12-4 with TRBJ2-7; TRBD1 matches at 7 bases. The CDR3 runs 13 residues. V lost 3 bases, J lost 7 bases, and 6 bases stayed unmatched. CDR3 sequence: CASSFAGGGEQYF. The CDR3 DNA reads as TGTGCCAGCAGTTTCGCAGGGGGTGGGGAGCAGTACTTC.

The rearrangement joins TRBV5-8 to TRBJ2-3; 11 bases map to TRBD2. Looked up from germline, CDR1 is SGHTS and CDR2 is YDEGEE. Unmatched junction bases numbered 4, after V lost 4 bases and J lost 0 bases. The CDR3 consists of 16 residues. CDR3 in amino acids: CASSRRLAGSTDTQYF. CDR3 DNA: TGTGCCAGCAGCCGACGACTAGCGGGGAGCACAGATACGCAGTATTTT.

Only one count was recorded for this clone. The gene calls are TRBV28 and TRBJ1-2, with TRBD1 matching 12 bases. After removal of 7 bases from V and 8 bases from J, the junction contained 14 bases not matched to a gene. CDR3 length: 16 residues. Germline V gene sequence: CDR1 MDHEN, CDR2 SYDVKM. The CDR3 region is CASTRSGTGGAGGYTF. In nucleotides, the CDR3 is TGTGCCAGCACCCGATCCGGGACAGGGGGCGCGGGGGGCTACACCTTC.